A selection of T cell receptor beta chains follows, all from one sample in a study of blood T cell repertoires in COVID-19. Using immunoSEQ multiplex PCR, the repertoire was profiled, and TCRdb retains in-frame clones only, with some absent. The sample holds some 180,000 clones, over 80% seen once. Sequenced: peripheral blood. The receptors stem from a woman aged 40 to 55 with COVID-19, enrolled during active disease. CDR3s leave out the opening cysteine and the closing phenylalanine or tryptophan.

J gene: TRBJ1-2; V gene: TRBV18; CDR3 protein: ASSPSRGQGPLWAYGYT
J gene: TRBJ1-4; V gene: TRBV11-2; CDR3 protein: ASSLSRGHEKLF
J gene: TRBJ2-7; V gene: TRBV6-5; CDR3 protein: ASSYAGGVYEQY
J gene: TRBJ1-2; V gene: TRBV5-1; CDR3 protein: ASSLVGDRARDYT
J gene: TRBJ1-5; V gene: TRBV19; CDR3 protein: ASRSRGPLGNQPQH
J gene: TRBJ1-2; V gene: TRBV29-1; CDR3 protein: SVEREGTGYGYT
J gene: TRBJ1-2; V gene: TRBV29-1; CDR3 protein: SVESGLGYGYT
J gene: TRBJ2-5; V gene: TRBV11-3; CDR3 protein: ASSLDCSGRARETQY
J gene: TRBJ1-4; V gene: TRBV2; CDR3 protein: ASSDGFKSGKEKLF
J gene: TRBJ2-1; V gene: TRBV27; CDR3 protein: ASTQGGDEQF
J gene: TRBJ2-3; V gene: TRBV2; CDR3 protein: ASTTTRSTDTQY
J gene: TRBJ2-2; V gene: TRBV28; CDR3 protein: ASKLTSGRAPNTGELF
J gene: TRBJ2-7; V gene: TRBV10-1; CDR3 protein: ASSGEDSSYEQY
J gene: TRBJ1-2; V gene: TRBV5-1; CDR3 protein: ASNHREGYGYT
J gene: TRBJ2-2; V gene: TRBV5-4; CDR3 protein: ASSNRENTGELF
J gene: TRBJ2-2; V gene: TRBV25-1; CDR3 protein: ASSERTANTGELF
J gene: TRBJ2-7; V gene: TRBV11-2; CDR3 protein: ASSVQGFTYEQY
J gene: TRBJ1-4; V gene: TRBV9; CDR3 protein: ASTMSGGNGAEKLF
J gene: TRBJ2-7; V gene: TRBV27; CDR3 protein: ASSPTLSTTYEQY
J gene: TRBJ2-1; V gene: TRBV19; CDR3 protein: ASSFIAGGAWDEQF
J gene: TRBJ2-4; V gene: TRBV5-6; CDR3 protein: ASSLAGGRGNIQY
J gene: TRBJ1-1; V gene: TRBV5-4; CDR3 protein: ASSPGGIGTEAF
J gene: TRBJ1-2; V gene: TRBV10-3; CDR3 protein: AISESKGISYGYT
J gene: TRBJ1-5; V gene: TRBV28; CDR3 protein: ASSFDPRGHQPQH
J gene: TRBJ1-4; V gene: TRBV3-1/TRBV3-2; CDR3 protein: ASSRKGGATNEKLF